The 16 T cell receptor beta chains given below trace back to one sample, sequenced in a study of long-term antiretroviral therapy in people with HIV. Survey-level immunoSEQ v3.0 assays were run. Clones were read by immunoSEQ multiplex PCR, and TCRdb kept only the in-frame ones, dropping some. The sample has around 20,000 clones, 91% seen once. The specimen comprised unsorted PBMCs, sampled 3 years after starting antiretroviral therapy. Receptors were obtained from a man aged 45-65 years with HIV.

CDR3 protein: CASSGGGPGANVLTF. The CDR3 DNA sequence: TGCGCCAGCAGTGGGGGGGGTCCGGGGGCCAACGTCCTGACTTTC. The chain joins TRBV10-1 to TRBJ2-6, with 7 bases lining up with TRBD2. The CDR3 is 15 amino acids. Per the germline V gene, CDR1 is WNHNN and CDR2 is SYGVQD (reference sequence). With V trimmed by 4 bases and J by 4 bases, 4 bases remained unmatched.

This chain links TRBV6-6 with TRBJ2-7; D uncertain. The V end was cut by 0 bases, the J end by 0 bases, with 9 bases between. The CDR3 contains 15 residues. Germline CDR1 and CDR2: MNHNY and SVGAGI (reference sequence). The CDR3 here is CASSYSRQVSYEQYF. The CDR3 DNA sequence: TGTGCCAGCAGTTACTCGCGGCAGGTCTCCTACGAGCAGTACTTC.

The CDR3 reads CASSERSYKQPQHF. The CDR3 DNA follows: TGTGCCAGCAGTGAGAGGAGTTATAAGCAGCCCCAGCATTTT. The chain is built from TRBV6-1 and TRBJ1-5; unclear D gene. This CDR3 is built from 14 residues. Germline-derived CDR1 and CDR2 are MNHNS and SASEGT. The ends were cut back, 3 bases at V and 7 bases at J, with 13 bases in the middle.

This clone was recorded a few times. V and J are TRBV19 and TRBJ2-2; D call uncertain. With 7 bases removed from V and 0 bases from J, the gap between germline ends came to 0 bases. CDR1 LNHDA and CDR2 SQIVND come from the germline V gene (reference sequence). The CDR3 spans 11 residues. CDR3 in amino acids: CASTNTGELFF. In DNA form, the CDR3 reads TGTGCCAGTACGAACACCGGGGAGCTGTTTTTT.

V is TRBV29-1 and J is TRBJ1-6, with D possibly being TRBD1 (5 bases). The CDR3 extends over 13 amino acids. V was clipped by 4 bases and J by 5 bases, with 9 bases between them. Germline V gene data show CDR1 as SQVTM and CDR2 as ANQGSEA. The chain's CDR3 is CSVATGNNSPLHF. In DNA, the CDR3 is TGCAGCGTTGCAACAGGAAATAATTCACCCCTCCACTTT.

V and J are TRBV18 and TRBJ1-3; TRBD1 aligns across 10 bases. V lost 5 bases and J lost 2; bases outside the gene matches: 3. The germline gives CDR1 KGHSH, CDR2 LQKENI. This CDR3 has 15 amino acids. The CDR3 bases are TGTGCCAGCTCAACGGGGACAGGGGCTGGAAACACCATATATTTT. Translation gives CASSTGTGAGNTIYF.

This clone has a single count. The CDR3 loop is CASSLYNSGANVLTF. The CDR3 DNA reads TGCGCCAGCAGCTTGTATAACTCTGGGGCCAACGTCCTGACTTTC. The chain carries TRBV5-1 and TRBJ2-6; D ambiguous. The CDR3 has 15 residues. With 1 base removed from V and 0 bases from J, the gap between germline ends came to 5 bases. Germline V CDR1 and CDR2: SGHRS, YFSETQ.

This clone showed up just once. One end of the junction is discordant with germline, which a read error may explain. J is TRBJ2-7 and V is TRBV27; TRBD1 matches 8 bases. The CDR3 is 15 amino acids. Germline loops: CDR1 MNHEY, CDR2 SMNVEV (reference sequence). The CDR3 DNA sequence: TGTGCCAGCAGTGTATCCGCCAGGGGGCTCTACGAGCAGTACTTC. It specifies CASSVSARGLYEQYF.

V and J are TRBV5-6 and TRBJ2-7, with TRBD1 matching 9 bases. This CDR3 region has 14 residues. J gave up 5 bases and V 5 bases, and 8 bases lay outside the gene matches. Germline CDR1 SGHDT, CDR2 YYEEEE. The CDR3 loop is CASSAGTGPHEQYF. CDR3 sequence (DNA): TGTGCCAGCAGTGCCGGGACAGGGCCTCACGAGCAGTACTTC.

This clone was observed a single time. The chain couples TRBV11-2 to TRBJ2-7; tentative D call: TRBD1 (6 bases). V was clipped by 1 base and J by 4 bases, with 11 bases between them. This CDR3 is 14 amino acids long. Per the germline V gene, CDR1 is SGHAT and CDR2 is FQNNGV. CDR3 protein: CASSLAGTPYEQYF. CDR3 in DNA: TGTGCCAGCAGCTTAGCCGGGACACCATACGAGCAGTACTTC.

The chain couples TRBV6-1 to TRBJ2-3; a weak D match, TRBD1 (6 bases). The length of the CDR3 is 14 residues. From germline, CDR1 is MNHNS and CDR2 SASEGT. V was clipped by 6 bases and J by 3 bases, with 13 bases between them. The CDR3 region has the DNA TGTGCCAGCAGCGCTAAGCAGGGGACAGATACGCAGTATTTT. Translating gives CASSAKQGTDTQYF.

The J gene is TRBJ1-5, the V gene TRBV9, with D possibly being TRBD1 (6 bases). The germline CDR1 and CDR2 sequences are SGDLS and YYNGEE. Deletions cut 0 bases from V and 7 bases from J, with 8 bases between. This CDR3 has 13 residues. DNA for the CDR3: TGTGCCAGCAGCGTAGGGGGGCTACAGCCCCAGCATTTT. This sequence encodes CASSVGGLQPQHF.

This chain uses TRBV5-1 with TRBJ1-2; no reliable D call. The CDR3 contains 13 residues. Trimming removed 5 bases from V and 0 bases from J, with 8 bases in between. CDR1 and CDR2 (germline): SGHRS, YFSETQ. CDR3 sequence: CASSQESNYGYTF. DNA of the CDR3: TGCGCCAGCAGTCAGGAGTCTAACTATGGCTACACCTTC.

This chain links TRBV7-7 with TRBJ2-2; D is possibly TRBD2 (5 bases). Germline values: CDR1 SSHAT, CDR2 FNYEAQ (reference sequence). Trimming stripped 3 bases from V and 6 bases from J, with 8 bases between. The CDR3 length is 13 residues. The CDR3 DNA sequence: TGTGCCAGCAGCTTGCGGGTCTCCGGGGAGCTGTTTTTT. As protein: CASSLRVSGELFF.

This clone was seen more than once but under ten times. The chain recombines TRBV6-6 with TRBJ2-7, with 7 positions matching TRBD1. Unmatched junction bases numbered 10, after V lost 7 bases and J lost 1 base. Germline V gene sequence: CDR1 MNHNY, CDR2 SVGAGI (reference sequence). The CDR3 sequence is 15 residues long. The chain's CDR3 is CASTPGTESSYEQYF. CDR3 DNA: TGTGCCAGCACCCCCGGGACAGAGTCTTCCTACGAGCAGTACTTC.

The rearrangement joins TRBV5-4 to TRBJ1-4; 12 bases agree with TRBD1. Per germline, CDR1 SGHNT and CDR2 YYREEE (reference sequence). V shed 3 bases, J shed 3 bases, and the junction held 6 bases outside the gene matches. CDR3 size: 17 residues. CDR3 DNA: TGTGCCAGCAGCTCCCGGGACAGGGGGCGAGCTAATGAAAAACTGTTTTTT. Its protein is CASSSRDRGRANEKLFF. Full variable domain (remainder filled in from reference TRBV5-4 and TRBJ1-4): ETGVTQSPTHLIKTRGQQVTLRCSSQSGHNTVSWYQQALGQGPQFIFQYYREEENGRGNFPPRFSGLQFPNYSSELNVNALELDDSALYLCASSSRDRGRANEKLFFGSGTQLSVL.